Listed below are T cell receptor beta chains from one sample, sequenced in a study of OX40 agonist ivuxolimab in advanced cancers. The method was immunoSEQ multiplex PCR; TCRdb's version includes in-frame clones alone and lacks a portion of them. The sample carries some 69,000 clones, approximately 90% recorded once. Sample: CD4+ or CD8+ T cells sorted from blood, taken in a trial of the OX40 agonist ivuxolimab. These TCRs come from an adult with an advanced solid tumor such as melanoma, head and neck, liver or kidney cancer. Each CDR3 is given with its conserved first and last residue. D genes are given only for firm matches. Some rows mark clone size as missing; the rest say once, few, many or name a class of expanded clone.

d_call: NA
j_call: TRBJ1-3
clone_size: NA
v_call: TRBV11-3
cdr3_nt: TGTGCCAGCAGCTTAAACCCACCGCCTGGAAACACCATATATTTT
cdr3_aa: CASSLNPPPGNTIYF

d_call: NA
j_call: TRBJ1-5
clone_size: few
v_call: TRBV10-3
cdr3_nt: TGTGCCATCAGTGGGGGAGGGGGATCGGGACAGCCCCAGCATTTT
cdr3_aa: CAISGGGGSGQPQHF

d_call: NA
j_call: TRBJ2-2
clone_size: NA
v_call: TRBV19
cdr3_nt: TGTGCCAGTAGTACCGGTGGGCCGAACACCGGGGAGCTGTTTTTT
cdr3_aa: CASSTGGPNTGELFF

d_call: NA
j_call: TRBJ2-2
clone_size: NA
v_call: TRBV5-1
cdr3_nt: TGCGCCAGCAGCACCGGAGTGGAGACCGGGGAGCTGTTTTTT
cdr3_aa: CASSTGVETGELFF

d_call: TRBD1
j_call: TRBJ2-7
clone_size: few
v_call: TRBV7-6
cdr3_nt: TGTGCCAGCAGCTTATCCTGGACAGGGAAATCCTACGAGCAGTACTTC
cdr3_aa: CASSLSWTGKSYEQYF

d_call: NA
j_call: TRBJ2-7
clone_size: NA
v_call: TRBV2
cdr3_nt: TGTGCCAGCAGGGGCAGGGGGGGCTCTTACGAGCAGTACTTC
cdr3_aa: CASRGRGGSYEQYF

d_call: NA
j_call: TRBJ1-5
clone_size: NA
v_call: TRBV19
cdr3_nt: TGTGCCAGTAGTATCCTTGGCCAGCCAAGCAATCAGCCCCAGCATTTT
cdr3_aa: CASSILGQPSNQPQHF

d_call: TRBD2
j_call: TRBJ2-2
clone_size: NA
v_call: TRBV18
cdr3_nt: TGTGCCACTTCTAGCGGGAGTAACACCGGGGAGCTGTTTTTT
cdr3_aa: CATSSGSNTGELFF

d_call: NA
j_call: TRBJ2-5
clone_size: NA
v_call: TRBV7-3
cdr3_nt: TGTGCCAGCAGCCCCAACCGGGAGACCCAGTACTTC
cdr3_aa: CASSPNRETQYF

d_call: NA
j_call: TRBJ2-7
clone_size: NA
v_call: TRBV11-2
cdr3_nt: TGTGCCAGCGGTTCGGGGACCATCTACGAGCAGTACTTC
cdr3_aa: CASGSGTIYEQYF

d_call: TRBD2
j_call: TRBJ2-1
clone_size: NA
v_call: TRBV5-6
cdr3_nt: TGTGCCAGCAGCTTCGAGGTGGTAGCGGGATTTATGAATGAGCAGTTCTTC
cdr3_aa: CASSFEVVAGFMNEQFF

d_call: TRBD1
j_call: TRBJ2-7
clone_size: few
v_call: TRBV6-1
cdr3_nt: TGTGCCAGCAGTGAAGTGGACAGGGGAGACTACGAGCAGTACTTC
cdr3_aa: CASSEVDRGDYEQYF

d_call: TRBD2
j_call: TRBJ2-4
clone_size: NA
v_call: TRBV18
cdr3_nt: TGTGCCAGCTCACCGGTAGCGGGAGGCGACATTCAGTACTTC
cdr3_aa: CASSPVAGGDIQYF

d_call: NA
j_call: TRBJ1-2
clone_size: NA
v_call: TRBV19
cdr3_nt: TGTGCCAGTAGCCAGGAGAACTATGGCTACACCTTC
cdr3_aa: CASSQENYGYTF

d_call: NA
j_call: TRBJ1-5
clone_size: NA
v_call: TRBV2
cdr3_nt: TGTGCCAGCAGTGAAGCAGGGTTAGGCAATCAGCCCCAGCATTTT
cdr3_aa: CASSEAGLGNQPQHF

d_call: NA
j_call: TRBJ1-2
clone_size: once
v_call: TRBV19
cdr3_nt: TGTGCCAGTAGTATAGTGCATGGGAACTATGGCTACACCTTC
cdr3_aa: CASSIVHGNYGYTF

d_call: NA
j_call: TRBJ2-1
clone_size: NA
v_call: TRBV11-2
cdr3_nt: TGTGCCAGCAGCTTAGATCCAGCAGCTAACAATGAGCAGTTCTTC
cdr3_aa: CASSLDPAANNEQFF

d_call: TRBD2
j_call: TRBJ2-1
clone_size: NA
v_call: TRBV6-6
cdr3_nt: TGTGCCAGCAGGCAACTACTAGCGGGAGTGCGGGATGAGCAGTTCTTC
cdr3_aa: CASRQLLAGVRDEQFF

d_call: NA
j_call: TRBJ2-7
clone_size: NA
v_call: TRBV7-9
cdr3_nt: TGTGCCAGCAGCTTAATGAGACTAGAGCAGTACTTC
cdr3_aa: CASSLMRLEQYF

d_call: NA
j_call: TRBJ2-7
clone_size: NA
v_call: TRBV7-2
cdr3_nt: TGTGCCAGCAGCTTGGCTCCTACACTCTACGAGCAGTACTTC
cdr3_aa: CASSLAPTLYEQYF

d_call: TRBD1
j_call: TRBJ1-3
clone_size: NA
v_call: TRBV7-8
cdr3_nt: TGTGCCAGCAGCCCACAGGGGCGCTCTGGAAACACCATATATTTT
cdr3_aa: CASSPQGRSGNTIYF

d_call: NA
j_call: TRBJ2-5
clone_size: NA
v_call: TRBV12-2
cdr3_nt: TGTGCAAGTCGCTTATCCCGGATCGGACACGGGGTGGAGACCCAGTACTTC
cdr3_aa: CASRLSRIGHGVETQYF

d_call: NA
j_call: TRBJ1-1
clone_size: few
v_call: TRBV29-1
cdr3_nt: TGCAGCGTACCGGAATTGAACACTGAAGCTTTCTTT
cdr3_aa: CSVPELNTEAFF

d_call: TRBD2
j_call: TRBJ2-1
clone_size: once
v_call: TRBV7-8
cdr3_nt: TGTGCCAGCAGCCAACCGTCTAGCGGAAACTACAATGAGCAGTTCTTC
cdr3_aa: CASSQPSSGNYNEQFF

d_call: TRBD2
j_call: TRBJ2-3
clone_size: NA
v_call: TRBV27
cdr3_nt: TGTGCCAGTGGAGAGACTAGCGGGAGAGCCGATACGCAGTATTTT
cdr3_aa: CASGETSGRADTQYF

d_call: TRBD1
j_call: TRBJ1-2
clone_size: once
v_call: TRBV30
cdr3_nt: TGTGCCTGGAGCGGGGGACAGCCTTATGGCTACACCTTC
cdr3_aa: CAWSGGQPYGYTF

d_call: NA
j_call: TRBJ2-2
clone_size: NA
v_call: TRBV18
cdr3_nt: TGTGCCAGCTCACCACTGGACACCGGGGAGCTGTTTTTT
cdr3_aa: CASSPLDTGELFF

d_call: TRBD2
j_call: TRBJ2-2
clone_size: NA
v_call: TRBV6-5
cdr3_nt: TGTGCCAGCAAGACTAGCGGGGGGAACGGGGAGCTGTTTTTT
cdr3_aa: CASKTSGGNGELFF

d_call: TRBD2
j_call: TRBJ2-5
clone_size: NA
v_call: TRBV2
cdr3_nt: TGTGCCAGCAGTCGCTGGACTAGCGAGCAAGAGACCCAGTACTTC
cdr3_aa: CASSRWTSEQETQYF

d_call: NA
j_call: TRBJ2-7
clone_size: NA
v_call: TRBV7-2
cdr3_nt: TGTGCCAGCAGCTTACACGCCACCTACGAGCAGTACTTC
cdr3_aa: CASSLHATYEQYF

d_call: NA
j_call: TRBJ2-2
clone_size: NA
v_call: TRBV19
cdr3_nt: TGTGCCAGTAGTATAGTCAGGGGTTCGGGGGAGCTGTTTTTT
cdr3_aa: CASSIVRGSGELFF

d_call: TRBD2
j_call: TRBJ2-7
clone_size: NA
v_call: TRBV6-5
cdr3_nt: TGTGCCACCAGGCAGGGGCTAGCGGGAGGAGAGCAGTACTTC
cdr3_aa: CATRQGLAGGEQYF

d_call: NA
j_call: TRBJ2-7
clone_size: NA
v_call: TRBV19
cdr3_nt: TGTGCCAGTAGTATGGGCACCCTGGACGAGCAGTACTTC
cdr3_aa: CASSMGTLDEQYF

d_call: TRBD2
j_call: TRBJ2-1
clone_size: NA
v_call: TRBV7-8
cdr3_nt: TGTGCCAGCAGCAACGGACTAGCGGGGGGAGGGGAGCAGTTCTTC
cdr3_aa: CASSNGLAGGGEQFF

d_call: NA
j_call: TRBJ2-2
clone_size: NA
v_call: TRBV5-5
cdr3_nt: TGTGCCAGCAGCTACCCACCGGGACACCTCACCGGGGAGCTGTTTTTT
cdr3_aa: CASSYPPGHLTGELFF

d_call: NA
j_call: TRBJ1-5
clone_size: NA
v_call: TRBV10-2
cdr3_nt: TGCGCCAGCAGTGAGTCCCTACAGGGATGGCAGCCCCAGCATTTT
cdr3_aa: CASSESLQGWQPQHF

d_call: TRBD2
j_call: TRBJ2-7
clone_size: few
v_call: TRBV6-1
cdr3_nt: TGTGCCAGCAGTAAACGAGCGGGATCATACGAGCAGTACTTC
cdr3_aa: CASSKRAGSYEQYF

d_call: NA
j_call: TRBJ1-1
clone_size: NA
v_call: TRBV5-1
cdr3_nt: TGCGCCAGCAGCTCGTGGGGGGCAGAGATGAACACTGAAGCTTTCTTT
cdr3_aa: CASSSWGAEMNTEAFF

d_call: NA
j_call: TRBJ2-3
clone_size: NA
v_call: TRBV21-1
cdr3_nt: TGTGCCAGCACCCTCCCGGTTAGGACAGAAACTAGCACAGATACGCAGTATTTT
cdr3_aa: CASTLPVRTETSTDTQYF

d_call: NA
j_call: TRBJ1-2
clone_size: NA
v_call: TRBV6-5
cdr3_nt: TGTGCCAGCAGTTACGGGGGGCGCGGCTACACCTTC
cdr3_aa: CASSYGGRGYTF

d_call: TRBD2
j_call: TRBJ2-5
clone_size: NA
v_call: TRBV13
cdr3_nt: TGTGCCAGCAGCCTACCGGGACTAGCGCCCGCGACCCAGTACTTC
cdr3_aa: CASSLPGLAPATQYF

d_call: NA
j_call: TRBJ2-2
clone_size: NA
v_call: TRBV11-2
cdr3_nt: TGTGCCAGCAGCTCGGGGTTTCGCGACACCGGGGAGCTGTTTTTT
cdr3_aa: CASSSGFRDTGELFF

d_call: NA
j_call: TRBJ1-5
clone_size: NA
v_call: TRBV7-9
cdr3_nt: TGTGCCAGCAGCCCAAACAGCAATCAGCCCCAGCATTTT
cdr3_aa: CASSPNSNQPQHF

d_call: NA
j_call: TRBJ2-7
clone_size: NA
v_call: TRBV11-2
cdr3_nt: TGTGCCAGCAGCTTATTAGTAAACTCCTACGAGCAGTACTTC
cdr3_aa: CASSLLVNSYEQYF

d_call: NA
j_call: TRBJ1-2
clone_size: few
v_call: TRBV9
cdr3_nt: TGTGCCAGCAGCCCCCTAATAGCGGCAATCTACACCTTC
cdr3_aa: CASSPLIAAIYTF

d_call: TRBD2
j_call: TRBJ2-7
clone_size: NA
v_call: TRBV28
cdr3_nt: TGTGCCAGCAGCGTAGCGGGAGATTACGAGCAGTACTTC
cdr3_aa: CASSVAGDYEQYF

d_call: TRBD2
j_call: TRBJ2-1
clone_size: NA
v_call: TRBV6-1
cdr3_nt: TGTGCCAGCAGCGTGGGGGGGAGGACCTACAATGAGCAGTTCTTC
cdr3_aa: CASSVGGRTYNEQFF

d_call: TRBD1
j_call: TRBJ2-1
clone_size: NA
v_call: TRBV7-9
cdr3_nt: TGTGCCAGCGTAAGGGACAGCCTTTACAATGAGCAGTTCTTC
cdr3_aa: CASVRDSLYNEQFF

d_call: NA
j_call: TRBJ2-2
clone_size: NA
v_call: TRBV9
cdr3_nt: TGTGCCAGCAGCGTAGTTGGTAGCGGCCGAACGAACACCGGGGAGCTGTTTTTT
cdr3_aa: CASSVVGSGRTNTGELFF

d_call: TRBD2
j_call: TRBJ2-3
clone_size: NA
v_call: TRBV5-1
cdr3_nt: TGCGCCAGCAGCTTGGATCTAGCGGGAGGCACAGATACGCAGTATTTT
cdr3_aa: CASSLDLAGGTDTQYF

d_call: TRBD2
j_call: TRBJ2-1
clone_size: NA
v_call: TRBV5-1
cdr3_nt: TGCGCCAGCAGCTTGGTGCAGGGTAGTAGCGGGGGTCACAATGAGCAGTTCTTC
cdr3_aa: CASSLVQGSSGGHNEQFF

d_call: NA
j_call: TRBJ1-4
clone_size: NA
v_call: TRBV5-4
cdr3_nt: TGTGCCAGCAGCTTGAGGGGTAATGAAAAACTGTTTTTT
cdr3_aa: CASSLRGNEKLFF

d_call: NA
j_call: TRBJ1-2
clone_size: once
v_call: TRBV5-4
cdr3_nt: TGTGCCAGCAGCTTGGAAGGCGGGGATGGCTACACCTTC
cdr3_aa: CASSLEGGDGYTF